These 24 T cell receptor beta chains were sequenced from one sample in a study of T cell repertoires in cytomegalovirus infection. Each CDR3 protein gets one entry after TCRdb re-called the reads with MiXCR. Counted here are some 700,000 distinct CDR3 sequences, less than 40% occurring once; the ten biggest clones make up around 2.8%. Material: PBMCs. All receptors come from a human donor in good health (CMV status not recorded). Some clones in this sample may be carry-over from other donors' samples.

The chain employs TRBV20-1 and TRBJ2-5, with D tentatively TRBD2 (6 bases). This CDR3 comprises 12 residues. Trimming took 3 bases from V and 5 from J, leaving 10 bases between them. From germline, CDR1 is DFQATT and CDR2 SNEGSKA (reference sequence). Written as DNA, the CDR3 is TGCAGTGCTAGGGAGGGTAAGGAGACCCAGTACTTC. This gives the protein CSAREGKETQYF.

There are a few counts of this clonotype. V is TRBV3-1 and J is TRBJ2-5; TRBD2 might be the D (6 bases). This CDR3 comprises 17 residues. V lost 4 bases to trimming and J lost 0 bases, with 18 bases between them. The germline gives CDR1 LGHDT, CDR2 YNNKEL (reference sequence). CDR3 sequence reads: CASSPRVGLRYQETQYF. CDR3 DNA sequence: TGTGCCAGCAGCCCAAGAGTAGGACTAAGATACCAAGAGACCCAGTACTTC.

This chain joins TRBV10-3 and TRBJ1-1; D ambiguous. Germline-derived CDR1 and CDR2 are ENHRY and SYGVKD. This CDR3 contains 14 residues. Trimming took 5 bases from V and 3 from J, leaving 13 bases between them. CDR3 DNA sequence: TGTGCCATCAGTCCTAGGGTAGACGACACTGAAGCTTTCTTT. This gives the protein CAISPRVDDTEAFF.

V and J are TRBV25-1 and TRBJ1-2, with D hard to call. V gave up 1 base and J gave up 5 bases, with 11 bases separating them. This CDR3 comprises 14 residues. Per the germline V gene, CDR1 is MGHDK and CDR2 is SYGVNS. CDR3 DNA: TGTGCCAGCAGTGAATCGGTCAGACCATATGGCTACACCTTC. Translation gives CASSESVRPYGYTF.

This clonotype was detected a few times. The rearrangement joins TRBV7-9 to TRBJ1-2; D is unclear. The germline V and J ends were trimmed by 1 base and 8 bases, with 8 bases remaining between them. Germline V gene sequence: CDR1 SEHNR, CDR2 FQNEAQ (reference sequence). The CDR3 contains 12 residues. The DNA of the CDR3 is TGTGCCAGCAGCTTAGGATCGGAAGGCTACACCTTC. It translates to CASSLGSEGYTF.

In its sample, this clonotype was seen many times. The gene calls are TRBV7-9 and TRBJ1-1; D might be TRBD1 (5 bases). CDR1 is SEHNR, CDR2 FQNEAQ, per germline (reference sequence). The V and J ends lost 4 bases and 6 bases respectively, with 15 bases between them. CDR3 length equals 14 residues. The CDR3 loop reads CASSSQGTTPEAFF. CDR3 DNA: TGTGCCAGCAGCTCACAAGGGACTACCCCTGAAGCTTTCTTT. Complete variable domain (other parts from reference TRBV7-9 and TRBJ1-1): DTGVSQNPRHKITKRGQNVTFRCDPISEHNRLYWYRQTLGQGPEFLTYFQNEAQLEKSRLLSDRFSAERPKGSFSTLEIQRTEQGDSAMYLCASSSQGTTPEAFFGQGTRLTVV.

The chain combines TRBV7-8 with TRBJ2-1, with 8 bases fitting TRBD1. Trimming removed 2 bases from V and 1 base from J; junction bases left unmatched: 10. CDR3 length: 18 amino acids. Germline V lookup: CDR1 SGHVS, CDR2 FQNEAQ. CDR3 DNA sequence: TGTGCCAGCAGCTTAAGGGTCGGCAGGGGGCATTCCTACAATGAGCAGTTCTTC. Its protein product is CASSLRVGRGHSYNEQFF. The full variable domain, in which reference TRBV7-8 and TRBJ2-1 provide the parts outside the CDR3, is GAGVSQSPRYKVAKRGQDVALRCDPISGHVSLFWYQQALGQGPEFLTYFQNEAQLDKSGLPSDRFFAERPEGSVSTLKIQRTQQEDSAVYLCASSLRVGRGHSYNEQFFGPGTRLTVL.

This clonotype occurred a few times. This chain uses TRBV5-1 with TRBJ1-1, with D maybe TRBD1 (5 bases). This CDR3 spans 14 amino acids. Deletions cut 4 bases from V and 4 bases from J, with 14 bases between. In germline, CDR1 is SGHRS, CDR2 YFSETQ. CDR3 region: CASSRGWGGTEAFF. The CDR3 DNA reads TGCGCCAGCAGCCGTGGGTGGGGGGGCACTGAAGCTTTCTTT.

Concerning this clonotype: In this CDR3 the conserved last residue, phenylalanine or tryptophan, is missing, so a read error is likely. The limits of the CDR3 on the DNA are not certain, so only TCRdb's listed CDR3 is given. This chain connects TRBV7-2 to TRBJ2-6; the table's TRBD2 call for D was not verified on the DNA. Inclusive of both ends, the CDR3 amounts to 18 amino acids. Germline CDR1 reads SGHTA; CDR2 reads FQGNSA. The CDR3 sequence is CASSLLWASVGGANVLTL.

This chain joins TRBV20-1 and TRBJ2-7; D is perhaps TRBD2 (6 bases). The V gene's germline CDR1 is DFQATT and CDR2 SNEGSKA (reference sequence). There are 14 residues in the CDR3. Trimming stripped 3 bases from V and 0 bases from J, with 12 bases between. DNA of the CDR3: TGCAGTGCTAGTAAGCATAGCGGCTCCTACGAGCAGTACTTC. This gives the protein CSASKHSGSYEQYF.

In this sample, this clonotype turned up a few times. As DNA, the CDR3 is TGTGCCATCAGCCCCGGCACAGATACGCAGTATTTT. This sequence encodes CAISPGTDTQYF. The rearrangement uses TRBV10-3 and TRBJ2-3; D gene ambiguous. Germline loops: CDR1 ENHRY, CDR2 SYGVKD. The CDR3 has 12 residues. V was pared by 6 bases and J by 1 base, with 5 bases between.

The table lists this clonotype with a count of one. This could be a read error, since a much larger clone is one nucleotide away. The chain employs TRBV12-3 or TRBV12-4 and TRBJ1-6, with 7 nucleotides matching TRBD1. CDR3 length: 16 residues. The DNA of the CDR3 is TGTGCCAGCAGTTCGACAGGGAGCTCCTATAATTCACCCCTCCCCTTT. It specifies CASSSTGSSYNSPLPF.

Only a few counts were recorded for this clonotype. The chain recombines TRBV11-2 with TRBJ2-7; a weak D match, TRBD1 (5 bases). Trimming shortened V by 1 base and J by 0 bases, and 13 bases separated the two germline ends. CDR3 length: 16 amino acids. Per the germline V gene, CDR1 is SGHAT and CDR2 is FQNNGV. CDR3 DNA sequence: TGTGCCAGCAGCTTAGGGCCCGGGCAGGGCTCCTACGAGCAGTACTTC. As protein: CASSLGPGQGSYEQYF.

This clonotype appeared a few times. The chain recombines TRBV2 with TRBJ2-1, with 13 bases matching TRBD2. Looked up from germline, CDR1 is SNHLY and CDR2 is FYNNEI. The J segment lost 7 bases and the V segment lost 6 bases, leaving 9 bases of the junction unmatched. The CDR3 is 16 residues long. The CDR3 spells CASSPRTSGGQNEQFF. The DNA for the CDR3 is TGTGCCAGCAGCCCTAGGACTAGCGGGGGCCAGAATGAGCAGTTCTTC.

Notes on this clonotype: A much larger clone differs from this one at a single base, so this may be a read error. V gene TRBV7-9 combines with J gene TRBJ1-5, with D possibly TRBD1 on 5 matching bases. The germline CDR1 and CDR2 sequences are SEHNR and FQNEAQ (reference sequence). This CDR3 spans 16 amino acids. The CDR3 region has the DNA TGTTCCAGCAGCCCCTCGGGAGGGGAGTTCAATCAGCCCCAGCATTTT. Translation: CSSSPSGGEFNQPQHF.

The CDR3 DNA follows: TGTGCCAGCAGCTTTTCAAGGGGCAGAAACTACGAGCAGTACTTC. This sequence encodes CASSFSRGRNYEQYF. This chain uses TRBV11-1 with TRBJ2-7, with D tentatively TRBD1 (5 bases). The CDR3 runs 15 residues. Germline V gene sequence: CDR1 SGHAT, CDR2 FQDESV (reference sequence). Trimming left V 3 bases short and J 3 bases short, with 15 bases between. Full variable domain (rest looked up from reference TRBV11-1 and TRBJ2-7): EAEVAQSPRYKITEKSQAVAFWCDPISGHATLYWYRQILGQGPELLVQFQDESVVDDSQLPKDRFSAERLKGVDSTLKIQPAELGDSAMYLCASSFSRGRNYEQYFGPGTRLTVT.

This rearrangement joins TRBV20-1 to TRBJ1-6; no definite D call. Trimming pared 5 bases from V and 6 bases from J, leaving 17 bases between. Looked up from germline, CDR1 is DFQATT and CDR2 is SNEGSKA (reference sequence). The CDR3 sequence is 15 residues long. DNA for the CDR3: TGCAGTGCTCCTCCAGTTATGTCCCCTAATTCACCCCTCCACTTT. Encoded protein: CSAPPVMSPNSPLHF.

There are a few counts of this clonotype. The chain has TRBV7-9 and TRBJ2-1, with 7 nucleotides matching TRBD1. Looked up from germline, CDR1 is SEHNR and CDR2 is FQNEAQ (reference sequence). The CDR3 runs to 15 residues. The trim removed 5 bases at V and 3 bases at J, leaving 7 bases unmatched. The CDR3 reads CASSPDRRVYNEQFF. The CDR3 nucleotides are TGTGCCAGCAGCCCGGACAGGCGAGTCTACAATGAGCAGTTCTTC.

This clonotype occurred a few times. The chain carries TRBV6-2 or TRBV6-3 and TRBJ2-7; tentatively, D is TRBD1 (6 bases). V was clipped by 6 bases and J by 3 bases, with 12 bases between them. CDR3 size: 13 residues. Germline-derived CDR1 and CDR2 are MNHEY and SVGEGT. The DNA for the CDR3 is TGTGCCAGCAGGCCTCCCAGGGGCTACGAGCAGTACTTC. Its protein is CASRPPRGYEQYF.

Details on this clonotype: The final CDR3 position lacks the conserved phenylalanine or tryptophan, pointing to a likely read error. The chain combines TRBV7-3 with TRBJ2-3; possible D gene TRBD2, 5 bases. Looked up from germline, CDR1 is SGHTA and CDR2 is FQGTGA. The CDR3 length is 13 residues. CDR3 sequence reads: CASATSSVDTQYI. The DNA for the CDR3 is TGTGCAAGCGCAACTAGTTCCGTGGATACGCAGTATATT.

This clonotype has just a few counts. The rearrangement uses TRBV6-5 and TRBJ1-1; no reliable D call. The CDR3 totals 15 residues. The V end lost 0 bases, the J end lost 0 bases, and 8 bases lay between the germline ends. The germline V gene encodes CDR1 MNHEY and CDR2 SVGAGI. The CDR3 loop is CASSYSSVLNTEAFF. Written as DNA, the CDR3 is TGTGCCAGCAGTTACTCTTCCGTCTTGAACACTGAAGCTTTCTTT.

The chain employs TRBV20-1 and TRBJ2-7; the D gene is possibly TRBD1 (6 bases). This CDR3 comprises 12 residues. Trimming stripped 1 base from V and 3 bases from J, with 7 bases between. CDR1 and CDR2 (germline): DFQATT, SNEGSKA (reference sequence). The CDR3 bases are TGCAGTGCTAGAGGCAGGGGCTACGAGCAGTACTTC. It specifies CSARGRGYEQYF.

In DNA, the CDR3 is TGTGCCAGCAGTCGTAGCGCCCCGAGCTCCTACAATGAGCAGTTCTTC. Residues: CASSRSAPSSYNEQFF. The chain links TRBV12-3 or TRBV12-4 to TRBJ2-1; D possibly corresponds to TRBD2 (5 bases). The V end was cut by 5 bases, the J end by 0 bases, with 14 bases between. The CDR3 is made up of 16 amino acids.

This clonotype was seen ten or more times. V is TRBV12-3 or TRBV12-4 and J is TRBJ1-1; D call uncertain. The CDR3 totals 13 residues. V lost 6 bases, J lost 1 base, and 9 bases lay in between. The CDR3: CASSLTENTEAFF. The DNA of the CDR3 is TGTGCCAGCAGCTTAACAGAGAACACTGAAGCTTTCTTT.